The clone carrying this TCR beta chain was seen more than once but under ten times. The antigen remains unidentified. The CDR3 is 15 amino acids. With V trimmed by 5 bases and J by 6 bases, 7 bases remained unmatched. Germline V gene data show CDR1 as SGHTA and CDR2 as FQGNSA. cDNA libraries for TCR beta contained unique molecular identifiers. Input populations of 1 to 10 million T cells gave rise to approximately 500,000 cDNA molecules. Via MiXCR, TCRdb re-called the PCR reads, giving one row per CDR3 protein. The table has hundreds of thousands of distinct CDR3 sequences, roughly 29% seen once. The data belong to a study of post-analysis software for immune sequencing data. Study-level background: Relapsing-remitting, secondary progressive and progressive-relapsing forms made up the multiple sclerosis disease courses. Study results and limitations: In patients, about five TRBV segments were more frequent than in controls, with TRBV5-6, TRBV5-1 and TRBV20-1 among them. Significantly decreased normalized Chao1 diversity was recorded for multiple sclerosis patients relative to controls.

The chain uses TRBV7-2 and TRBJ1-5; 10 bases are a match to TRBD1. This clonotype was sampled from a girl between 10 and 17 years old with multiple sclerosis. The source material was blood. The CDR3 spells CASSQLGTGVQPQHF. Written as DNA, the CDR3 is TGTGCCAGCAGCCAACTGGGGACAGGGGTTCAGCCCCAGCATTTT.